The T cell receptor (beta chain) described here comes from a study of cytomegalovirus exposure and HLA in healthy donors. For the study at large: A preliminary data release comprised tens of millions of unique TCRs obtained from HLA-typed donors. Study-level results: The Asian-associated ancestry cluster reportedly had fewer N-insertions than the roughly 700-donor mean in a later analysis. Later work associated 16,951 TCR beta sequences with HLA alleles at 0.05 false discovery rate. Immune exposure was documented only through CMV serostatus.

The CDR3 consists of 13 residues. Germline CDR1 MDHEN, CDR2 SYDVKM. V lost 8 bases, J lost 6 bases, and 3 bases stayed unmatched. Use of 60 Vbeta and 13 Jbeta primers characterized the PCR. Assay: immunoSEQ multiplex PCR; the TCRdb copy retains only in-frame clones and omits some. The sample lists about 120,000 clones; around three quarters were seen once. Details on this clone: Its antigen is undetermined. This same CDR3 is encoded by further DNA sequences in the sample.

Sequencing was done on a sample of PBMCs. The chain uses TRBV28 and TRBJ1-6; TRBD1 agrees at 8 bases. The origin of this receptor is a woman aged 40 to 50 in good health and CMV-seropositive. In DNA form, the CDR3 reads TGTGCCAGCGGACAGGGAAGTAATTCACCCCTCCACTTT. Protein product: CASGQGSNSPLHF.